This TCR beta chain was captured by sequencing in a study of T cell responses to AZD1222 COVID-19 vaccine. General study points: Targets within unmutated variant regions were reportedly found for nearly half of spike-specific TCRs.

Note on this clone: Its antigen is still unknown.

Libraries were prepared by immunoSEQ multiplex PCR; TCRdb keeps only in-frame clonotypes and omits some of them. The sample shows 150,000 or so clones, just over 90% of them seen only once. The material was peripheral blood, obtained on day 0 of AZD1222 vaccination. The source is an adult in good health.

In nucleotides, the CDR3 is TGTGCCAGCTCCACGGTCGGCTTCGGACTAGCGGACGTAAACCAAGAGACCCAGTACTTC. Amino acids: CASSTVGFGLADVNQETQYF. This rearrangement joins TRBV27 to TRBJ2-5; TRBD2 matches 10 bases. CDR1 and CDR2 (germline): MNHEY, SMNVEV (reference sequence). J was trimmed by 0 bases and V by 8 bases; bases with no gene match: 21. This CDR3 contains 20 residues.